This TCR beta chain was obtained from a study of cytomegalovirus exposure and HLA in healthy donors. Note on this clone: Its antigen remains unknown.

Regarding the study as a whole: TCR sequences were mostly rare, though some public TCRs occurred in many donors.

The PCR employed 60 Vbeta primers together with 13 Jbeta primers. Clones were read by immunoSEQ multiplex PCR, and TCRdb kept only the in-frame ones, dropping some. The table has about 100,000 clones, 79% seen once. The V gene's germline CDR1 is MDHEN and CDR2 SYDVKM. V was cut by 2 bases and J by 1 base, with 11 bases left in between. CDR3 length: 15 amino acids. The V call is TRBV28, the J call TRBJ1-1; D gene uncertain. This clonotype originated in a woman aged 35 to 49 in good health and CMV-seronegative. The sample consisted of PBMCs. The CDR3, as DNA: TGTGCCAGCAGTTTAATAGAGACACCGAACACTGAAGCTTTCTTT. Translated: CASSLIETPNTEAFF. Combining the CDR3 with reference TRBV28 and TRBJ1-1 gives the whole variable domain DVKVTQSSRYLVKRTGEKVFLECVQDMDHENMFWYRQDPGLGLRLIYFSYDVKMKEKGDIPEGYSVSREKKERFSLILESASTNQTSMYLCASSLIETPNTEAFFGQGTRLTVV.